This entry lists 15 T cell receptor beta chains sequenced from one sample in a study of OX40 agonist ivuxolimab in advanced cancers. TCRdb's table, derived via immunoSEQ multiplex PCR, lists solely in-frame clones and lacks some. The repertoire holds about 86,000 clones, with around 90% as singletons. Sequences were derived from CD4+ or CD8+ T cells sorted from blood, sampled in a trial of the OX40 agonist ivuxolimab. The receptors here all came from an adult with an advanced solid tumor such as melanoma, head and neck, liver or kidney cancer.

This sequence joins TRBV7-2 and TRBJ1-2, with 9 bases aligning to TRBD1. The trim removed 1 base at V and 0 bases at J, leaving 9 bases unmatched. This CDR3 is built from 18 residues. In germline, CDR1 is SGHTA, CDR2 FQGNSA. CDR3 nucleotides: TGTGCCAGCAGCTTAGGGACAGGGGCCAACCCTTCTAACTATGGCTACACCTTC. Translated: CASSLGTGANPSNYGYTF.

The chain links TRBV5-1 to TRBJ2-2; D is possibly TRBD2 (5 bases). V lost 4 bases to trimming and J lost 4 bases, with 20 bases between them. Germline values: CDR1 SGHRS, CDR2 YFSETQ. This CDR3 spans 17 amino acids. The CDR3 DNA reads TGCGCCAGCAGCGTCGGCTTTCCGGCTAGCTCCACCGGGGAGCTGTTTTTT. This sequence encodes CASSVGFPASSTGELFF. Complete variable domain (other parts from reference TRBV5-1 and TRBJ2-2): KAGVTQTPRYLIKTRGQQVTLSCSPISGHRSVSWYQQTPGQGLQFLFEYFSETQRNKGNFPGRFSGRQFSNSRSEMNVSTLELGDSALYLCASSVGFPASSTGELFFGEGSRLTVL.

The chain has TRBV11-3 and TRBJ2-1; TRBD2 aligns across 13 bases. The CDR3 consists of 17 residues. Germline V lookup: CDR1 SGHNT, CDR2 YENEEA. V shed 1 base, J shed 7 bases, and the junction held 7 bases outside the gene matches. CDR3 residues: CASSLGTSGRDVNEQFF. CDR3 in DNA: TGTGCCAGCAGCTTAGGGACTAGCGGGAGAGATGTTAATGAGCAGTTCTTC.

This chain uses TRBV5-3 with TRBJ1-5, with D possibly TRBD1 on 5 matching bases. TRBV5-3 belongs to the ORF category, with a function that is uncertain. The CDR3 runs to 16 residues. V lost 2 bases and J 4 bases, leaving 16 bases between the germline ends. CDR3: CARSFGTGTNNQPQHF. CDR3 coding DNA: TGTGCCAGAAGCTTCGGGACTGGGACCAATAATCAGCCCCAGCATTTT.

This chain connects TRBV2 to TRBJ2-1; tentatively, D is TRBD1 (6 bases). The CDR3 runs 15 residues. Germline CDR1 SNHLY, CDR2 FYNNEI. Trimming removed 9 bases from V and 2 bases from J, with 17 bases in between. Here the CDR3 DNA reads TGTGCCAGTCACCTAAGGTCAGGGGCCTACAATGAGCAGTTCTTC. Protein: CASHLRSGAYNEQFF.

This rearrangement joins TRBV28 to TRBJ1-2; D is perhaps TRBD1 (5 bases). Germline assignment: CDR1 MDHEN and CDR2 SYDVKM. Deletions cut 3 bases from V and 5 bases from J, with 10 bases between. The CDR3 sequence is 13 residues long. CDR3 region: CASSFSRGYGYTF. The CDR3 nucleotides read TGTGCCAGCAGTTTCAGTAGGGGTTATGGCTACACCTTC.

J is TRBJ1-2 and V is TRBV5-6; 12 nucleotides agree with TRBD1. V was pared by 4 bases and J by 7 bases, with 5 bases of the junction left unmatched. Germline V gene lookup returns CDR1 SGHDT and CDR2 YYEEEE. The CDR3 is 14 residues long. CDR3 nucleotides: TGTGCCAGCAGCAACCGGGACAGGGGGCCTGGCTACACCTTC. It codes for CASSNRDRGPGYTF.

V is TRBV28 and J is TRBJ2-1; TRBD1 aligns across 8 bases. There are 15 residues in the CDR3. J gave up 5 bases and V 4 bases, and 7 bases lay outside the gene matches. Germline values: CDR1 MDHEN, CDR2 SYDVKM. The CDR3 sequence is CASSSQGAPNNEQFF. CDR3 in DNA: TGTGCCAGCAGTTCCCAGGGGGCGCCTAACAATGAGCAGTTCTTC.

This clone was observed once. This rearrangement joins TRBV7-9 to TRBJ1-1, with D perhaps TRBD1 (6 bases). The V end lost 1 base, the J end lost 4 bases, and 25 bases lay between the germline ends. The CDR3 runs 19 residues. CDR1 and CDR2 (germline): SEHNR, FQNEAQ (reference sequence). CDR3 coding DNA: TGTGCCAGCAGCTTAGTCGGTGGATCAGGGGCCGGGGTTGGCACTGAAGCTTTCTTT. Translating it yields CASSLVGGSGAGVGTEAFF.

CDR3 sequence: CASSYRGREKLFF. The DNA of the CDR3 is TGTGCCAGCAGTTACCGGGGGAGAGAAAAACTGTTTTTT. The gene calls are TRBV6-5 and TRBJ1-4; D might be TRBD1 (5 bases). This CDR3 is built from 13 residues. CDR1 is MNHEY and CDR2 is SVGAGI in the germline V gene. Trimming stripped 2 bases from V and 8 bases from J, with 9 bases between.

The chain joins TRBV7-2 to TRBJ2-5, with D perhaps matching TRBD1 (5 bases). TRBJ2-7 matches the DNA end more closely, so the J call is doubtful. The germline CDR1 and CDR2 sequences are SGHTA and FQGNSA. CDR3 length: 14 residues. The CDR3 coding sequence is TGTGCCAGCAGCTTTAGGACACAATCCTACGAGCAGTACTTC. Amino acids: CASSFRTQSYEQYF.

V gene TRBV5-4 combines with J gene TRBJ2-1; 15 nucleotides align to TRBD2. Germline loops: CDR1 SGHNT, CDR2 YYREEE (reference sequence). V dropped 5 bases and J dropped 12; count of bases not matched to a gene: 9. This CDR3 region has 15 residues. The CDR3 DNA reads as TGTGCCAGCAGTCGCGGACTAGCGGGGGGGCGTGGGCAGTTCTTC. It yields the protein CASSRGLAGGRGQFF.

This chain connects TRBV30 to TRBJ2-2, with 7 bases identical to TRBD1. With 4 bases clipped from V and 1 base from J, the junction kept 6 bases outside the gene matches. CDR1 and CDR2 (germline): GTSNPN, SVGIG (reference sequence). The CDR3 loop spans 15 amino acids. The CDR3 nucleotides are TGTGCCTGGAAGTTAAGGGACAGGAACACCGGGGAGCTGTTTTTT. Encoded protein: CAWKLRDRNTGELFF.

The genes are TRBV10-3 and TRBJ1-2; no clear D gene. The germline V gene encodes CDR1 ENHRY and CDR2 SYGVKD. The CDR3 totals 11 residues. Trimming pared 6 bases from V and 1 base from J, leaving 3 bases between. The CDR3 reads CAISDNYGYTF. The CDR3 nucleotides are TGTGCCATCAGCGATAACTATGGCTACACCTTC.

V usage is TRBV10-3 and J usage is TRBJ1-4; a weak D match, TRBD1 (5 bases). The V and J ends lost 4 bases and 4 bases respectively, with 10 bases between them. CDR3 length equals 14 residues. Germline assignment: CDR1 ENHRY and CDR2 SYGVKD. For the CDR3, the DNA is TGTGCCATCAGTGGTCAGGGAGGTAATGAAAAACTGTTTTTT. Protein: CAISGQGGNEKLFF.